This T cell receptor (beta chain) originates from a study of Ad26.COV2.S vaccination and SARS-CoV-2 variants. Comment on this clone: Its antigen is as yet unknown.

Study-level findings and limits: After vaccination, reports described spike-specific CD8+ and CD4+ T cell responses as showing substantial breadth. Researchers cautioned that TCR breadth and depth analyses may have underestimated total T cell responses. People who got the vaccine had more spike-specific TCR breadth than people who got placebo.

Treatment described: roughly 20 received Ad26.COV2.S at low or high dose, single or two shots; 5 received placebo; per-sample allocation not given. Sampling took place 63 days after the first vaccine or placebo injection. This CDR3 has 13 residues. Deletions cut 2 bases from V and 8 bases from J, with 9 bases between. Germline CDR1 reads MNHEY; CDR2 reads SMNVEV (reference sequence). Libraries were prepared by immunoSEQ multiplex PCR; TCRdb keeps only in-frame clonotypes and omits some of them. This table has fewer than 300,000 clones, approximately 87% appearing once. The sample was peripheral blood, taken in a trial of Ad26.COV2.S vaccine versus placebo. The rearrangement joins TRBV27 to TRBJ1-4; no clear D. This TCR came from a person between 18 and 60 years old who received the Ad26.COV2.S COVID-19 vaccine or a placebo. In DNA, the CDR3 is TGTGCCAGCAGTTTAAGCCGGCGGGAAAAACTGTTTTTT. Its translation: CASSLSRREKLFF.